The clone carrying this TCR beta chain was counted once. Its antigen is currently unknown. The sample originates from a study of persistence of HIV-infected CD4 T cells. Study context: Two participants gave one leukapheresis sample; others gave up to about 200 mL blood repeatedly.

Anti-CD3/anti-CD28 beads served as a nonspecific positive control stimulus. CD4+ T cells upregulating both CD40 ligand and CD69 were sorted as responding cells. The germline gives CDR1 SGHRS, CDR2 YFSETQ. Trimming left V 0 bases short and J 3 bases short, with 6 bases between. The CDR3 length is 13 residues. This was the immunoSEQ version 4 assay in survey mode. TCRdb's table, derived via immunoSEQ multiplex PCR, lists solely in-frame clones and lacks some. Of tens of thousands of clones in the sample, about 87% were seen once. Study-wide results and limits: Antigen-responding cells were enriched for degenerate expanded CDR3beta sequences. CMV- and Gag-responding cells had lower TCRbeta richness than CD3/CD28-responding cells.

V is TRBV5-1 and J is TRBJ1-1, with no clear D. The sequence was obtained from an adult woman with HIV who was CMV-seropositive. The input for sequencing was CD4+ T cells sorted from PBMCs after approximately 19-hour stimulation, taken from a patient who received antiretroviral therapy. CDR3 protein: CASSLERDTEAFF. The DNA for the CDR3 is TGCGCCAGCAGCTTGGAGCGGGACACTGAAGCTTTCTTT.